This paragraph covers one T cell receptor (beta chain) sequence. The data are from a study of Ad26.COV2.S vaccination and SARS-CoV-2 variants. Treatment: 15 to 20 received Ad26.COV2.S at low or high dose, single or two shots; several received placebo; per-sample allocation not given. Day 63 after the first vaccine or placebo injection was the time point for sampling. SARS-CoV-2 spike from the Wuhan strain was encoded by the vaccine, an Ad26 vector. V lost 4 bases, J lost 0 bases, and 7 bases stayed unmatched. This CDR3 has 16 amino acids. The germline gives CDR1 MNHEY, CDR2 SVGAGI. The protocol was immunoSEQ multiplex PCR, while the TCRdb copy is restricted to in-frame clones and leaves out a portion. Of 350,000 to 500,000 clones in the sample, about 93% were seen once.

The clonotype comes from a person aged 18-60 years who received the Ad26.COV2.S COVID-19 vaccine or a placebo. The J gene is TRBJ1-1, the V gene TRBV6-5; 8 bases align to TRBD1. The material was peripheral blood, obtained in a trial of Ad26.COV2.S vaccine versus placebo. The CDR3 nucleotides are TGTGCCAGCAGTTCGGTTGACAGGGGAATGAACACTGAAGCTTTCTTT. Translated, it gives CASSSVDRGMNTEAFF.